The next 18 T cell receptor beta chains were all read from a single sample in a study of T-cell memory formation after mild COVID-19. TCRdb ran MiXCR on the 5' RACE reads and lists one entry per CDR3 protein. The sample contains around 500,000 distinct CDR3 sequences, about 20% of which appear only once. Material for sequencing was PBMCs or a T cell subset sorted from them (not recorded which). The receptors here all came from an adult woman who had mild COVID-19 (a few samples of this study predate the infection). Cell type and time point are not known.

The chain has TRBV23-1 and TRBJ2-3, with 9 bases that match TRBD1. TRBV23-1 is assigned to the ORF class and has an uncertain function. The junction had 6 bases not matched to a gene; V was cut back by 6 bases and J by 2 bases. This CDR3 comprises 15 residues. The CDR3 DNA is TGCGCCAGCAGGCGGACAGGGGCCGACACAGATACGCAGTATTTT. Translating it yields CASRRTGADTDTQYF.

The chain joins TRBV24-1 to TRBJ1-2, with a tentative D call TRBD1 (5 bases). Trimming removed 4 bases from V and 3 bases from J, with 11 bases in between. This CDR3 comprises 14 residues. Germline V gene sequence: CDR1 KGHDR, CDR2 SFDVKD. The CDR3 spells CATSDPGRDYGYTF. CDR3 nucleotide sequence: TGTGCCACCAGTGACCCGGGACGGGACTATGGCTACACCTTC.

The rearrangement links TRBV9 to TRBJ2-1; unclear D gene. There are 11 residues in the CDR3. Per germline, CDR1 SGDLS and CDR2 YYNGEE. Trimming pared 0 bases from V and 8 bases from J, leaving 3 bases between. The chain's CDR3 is CASSVADEQFF. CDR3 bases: TGTGCCAGCAGCGTAGCTGATGAGCAGTTCTTC.

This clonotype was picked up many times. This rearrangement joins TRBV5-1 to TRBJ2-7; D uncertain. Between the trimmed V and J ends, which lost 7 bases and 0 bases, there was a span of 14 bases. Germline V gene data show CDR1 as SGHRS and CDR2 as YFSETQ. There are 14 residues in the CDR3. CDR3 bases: TGCGCCAGCTCCCGGAGTGAAACCTCCTACGAGCAGTACTTC. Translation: CASSRSETSYEQYF.

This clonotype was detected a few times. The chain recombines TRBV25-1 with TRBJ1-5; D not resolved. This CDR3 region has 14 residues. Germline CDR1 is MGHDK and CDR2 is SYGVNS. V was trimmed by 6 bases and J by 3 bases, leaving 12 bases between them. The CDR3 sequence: CASSGGRDNQPQHF. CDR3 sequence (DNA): TGTGCCAGCAGCGGAGGCCGGGACAATCAGCCCCAGCATTTT.

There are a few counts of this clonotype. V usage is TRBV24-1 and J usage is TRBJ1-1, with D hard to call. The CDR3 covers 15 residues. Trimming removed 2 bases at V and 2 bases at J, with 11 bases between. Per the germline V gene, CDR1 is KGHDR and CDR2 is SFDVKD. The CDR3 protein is CATSDSRWGNTEAFF. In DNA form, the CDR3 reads TGTGCCACCAGTGATTCTAGGTGGGGAAACACTGAAGCTTTCTTT.

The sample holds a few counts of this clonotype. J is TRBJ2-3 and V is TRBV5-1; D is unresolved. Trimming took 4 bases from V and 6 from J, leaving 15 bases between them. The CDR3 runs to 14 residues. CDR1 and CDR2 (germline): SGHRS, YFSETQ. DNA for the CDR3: TGCGCCAGCAGCACGGGTTCCCCGCGGGATACGCAGTATTTT. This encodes CASSTGSPRDTQYF.

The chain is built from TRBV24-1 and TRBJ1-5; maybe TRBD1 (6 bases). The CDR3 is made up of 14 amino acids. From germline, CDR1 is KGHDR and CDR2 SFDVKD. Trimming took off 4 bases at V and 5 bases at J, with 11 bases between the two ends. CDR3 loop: CATSDRGGDQPQHF. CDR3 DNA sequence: TGTGCCACCAGTGACCGGGGGGGCGATCAGCCCCAGCATTTT.

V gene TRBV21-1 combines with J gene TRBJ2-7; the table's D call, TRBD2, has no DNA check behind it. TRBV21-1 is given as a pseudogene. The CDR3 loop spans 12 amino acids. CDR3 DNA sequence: TGTGCCAGCAACAAACGGAGGGACGAGCAGTACTTC. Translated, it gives CASNKRRDEQYF.

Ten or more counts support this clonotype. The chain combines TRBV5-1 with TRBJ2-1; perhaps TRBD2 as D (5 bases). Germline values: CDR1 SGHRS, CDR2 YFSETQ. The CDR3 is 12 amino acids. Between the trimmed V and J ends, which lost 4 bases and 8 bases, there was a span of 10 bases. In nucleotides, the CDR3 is TGCGCCAGCAGCGCACTAGGCTATGAGCAGTTCTTC. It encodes CASSALGYEQFF.

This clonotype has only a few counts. CDR3 amino acids: CASSGAGQIQETQYF. The CDR3 nucleotides are TGTGCCAGCAGCGGCGCCGGACAGATCCAAGAGACCCAGTACTTC. J is TRBJ2-5 and V is TRBV7-9; a weak D match, TRBD1 (6 bases). The CDR3 totals 15 residues. Germline CDR1 and CDR2: SEHNR and FQNEAQ (reference sequence). V lost 5 bases, J lost 1 base, and 14 bases lay in between.

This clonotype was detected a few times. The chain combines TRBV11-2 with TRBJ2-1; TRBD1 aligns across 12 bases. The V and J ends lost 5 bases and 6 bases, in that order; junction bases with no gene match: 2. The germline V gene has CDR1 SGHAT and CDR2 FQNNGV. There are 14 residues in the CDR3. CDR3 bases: TGTGCCAGCAGCCGGGACAGGGGGCGCAATGAGCAGTTCTTC. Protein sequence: CASSRDRGRNEQFF.

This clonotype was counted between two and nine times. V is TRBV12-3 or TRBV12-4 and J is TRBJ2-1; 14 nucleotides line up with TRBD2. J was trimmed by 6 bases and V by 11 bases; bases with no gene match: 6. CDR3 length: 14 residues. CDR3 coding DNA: TGTGCCGGACGGACTAGCGGGAGGTCCAATGAGCAGTTCTTC. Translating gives CAGRTSGRSNEQFF.

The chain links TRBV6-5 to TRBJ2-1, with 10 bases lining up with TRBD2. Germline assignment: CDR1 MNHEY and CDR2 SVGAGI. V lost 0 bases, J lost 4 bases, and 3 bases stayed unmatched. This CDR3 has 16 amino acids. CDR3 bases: TGTGCCAGCAGTTACTCTGGAGCGGGAGGGTACAATGAGCAGTTCTTC. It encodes CASSYSGAGGYNEQFF.

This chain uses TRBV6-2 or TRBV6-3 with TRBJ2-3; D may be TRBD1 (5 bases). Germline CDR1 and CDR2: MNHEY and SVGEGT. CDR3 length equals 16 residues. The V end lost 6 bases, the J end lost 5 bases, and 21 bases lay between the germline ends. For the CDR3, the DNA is TGTGCCAGCAGATCCCAGGTTGGGGCTCTGAGAGATACGCAGTATTTT. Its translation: CASRSQVGALRDTQYF.

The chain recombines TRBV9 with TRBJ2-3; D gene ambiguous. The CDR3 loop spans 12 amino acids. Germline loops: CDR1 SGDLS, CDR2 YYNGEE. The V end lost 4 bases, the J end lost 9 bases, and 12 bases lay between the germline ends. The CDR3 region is CASSTNELTQYF. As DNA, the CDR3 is TGTGCCAGCAGCACCAACGAGTTGACGCAGTATTTT.

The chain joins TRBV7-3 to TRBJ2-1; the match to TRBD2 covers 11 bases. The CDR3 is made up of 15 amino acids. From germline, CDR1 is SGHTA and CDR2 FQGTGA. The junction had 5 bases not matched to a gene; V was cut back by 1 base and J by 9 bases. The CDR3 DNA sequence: TGTGCCAGCAGCTTAATAGCGGGAGGGTTCGGTGAGCAGTTCTTC. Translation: CASSLIAGGFGEQFF. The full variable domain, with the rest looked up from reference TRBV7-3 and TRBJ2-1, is GAGVSQTPSNKVTEKGKYVELRCDPISGHTALYWYRQSLGQGPEFLIYFQGTGAADDSGLPNDRFFAVRPEGSVSTLKIQRTERGDSAVYLCASSLIAGGFGEQFFGPGTRLTVL.

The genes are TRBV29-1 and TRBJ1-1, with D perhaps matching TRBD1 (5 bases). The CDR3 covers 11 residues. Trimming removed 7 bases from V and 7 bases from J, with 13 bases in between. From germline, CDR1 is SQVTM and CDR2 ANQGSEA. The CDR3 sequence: CSAGRNFEAFF. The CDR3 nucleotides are TGCAGCGCGGGGCGGAACTTTGAAGCTTTCTTT. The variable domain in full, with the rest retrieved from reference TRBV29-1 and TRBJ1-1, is SAVISQKPSRDICQRGTSLTIQCQVDSQVTMMFWYRQQPGQSLTLIATANQGSEATYESGFVIDKFPISRPNLTFSTLTVSNMSPEDSSIYLCSAGRNFEAFFGQGTRLTVV.